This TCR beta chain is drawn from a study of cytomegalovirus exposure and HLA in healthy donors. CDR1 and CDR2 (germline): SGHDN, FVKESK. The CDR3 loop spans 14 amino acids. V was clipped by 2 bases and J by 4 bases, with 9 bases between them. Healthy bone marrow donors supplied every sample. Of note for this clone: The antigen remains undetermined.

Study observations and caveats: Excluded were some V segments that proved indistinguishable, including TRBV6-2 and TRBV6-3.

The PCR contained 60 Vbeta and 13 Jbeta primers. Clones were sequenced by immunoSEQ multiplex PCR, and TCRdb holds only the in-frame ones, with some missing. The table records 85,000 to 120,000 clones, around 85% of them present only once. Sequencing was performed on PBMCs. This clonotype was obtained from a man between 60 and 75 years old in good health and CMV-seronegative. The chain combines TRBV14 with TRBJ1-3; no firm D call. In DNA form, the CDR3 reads TGTGCCAGCAGCCAATCCGTTAAAGGAAACACCATATATTTT. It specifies CASSQSVKGNTIYF.